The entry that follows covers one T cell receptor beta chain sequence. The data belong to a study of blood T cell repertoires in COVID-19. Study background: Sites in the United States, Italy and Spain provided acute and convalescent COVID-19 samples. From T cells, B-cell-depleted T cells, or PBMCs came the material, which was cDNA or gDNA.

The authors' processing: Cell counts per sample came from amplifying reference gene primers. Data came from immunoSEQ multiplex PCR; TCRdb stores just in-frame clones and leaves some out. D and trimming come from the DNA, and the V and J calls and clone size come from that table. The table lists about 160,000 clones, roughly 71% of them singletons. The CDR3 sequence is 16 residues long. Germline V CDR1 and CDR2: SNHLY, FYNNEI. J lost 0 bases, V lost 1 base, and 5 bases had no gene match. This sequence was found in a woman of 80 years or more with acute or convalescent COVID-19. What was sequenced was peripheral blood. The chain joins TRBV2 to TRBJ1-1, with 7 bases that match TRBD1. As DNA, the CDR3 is TGTGCCAGCAGTGAAGAGATGGGACAGATGAACACTGAAGCTTTCTTT. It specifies CASSEEMGQMNTEAFF.